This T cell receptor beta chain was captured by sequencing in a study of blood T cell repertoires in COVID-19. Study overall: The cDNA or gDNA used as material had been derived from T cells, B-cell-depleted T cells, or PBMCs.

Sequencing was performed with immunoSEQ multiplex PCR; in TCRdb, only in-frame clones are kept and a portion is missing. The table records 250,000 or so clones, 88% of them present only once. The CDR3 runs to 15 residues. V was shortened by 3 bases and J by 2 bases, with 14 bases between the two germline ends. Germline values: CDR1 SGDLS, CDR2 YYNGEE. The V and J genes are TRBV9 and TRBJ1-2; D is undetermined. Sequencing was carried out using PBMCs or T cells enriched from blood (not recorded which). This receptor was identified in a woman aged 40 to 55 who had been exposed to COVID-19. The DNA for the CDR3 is TGTGCCAGCAGCGCCTATTCCGGGATAAACTATGGCTACACCTTC. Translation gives CASSAYSGINYGYTF.